The source of this T cell receptor (beta chain) is a study of blood T cell repertoires in COVID-19. Profiling relied on immunoSEQ multiplex PCR, and the TCRdb table lists in-frame clones only, not all of them. The table records some 250,000 clones, under 90% of them present only once. The V gene's germline CDR1 is SGHKS and CDR2 YYEKEE (reference sequence). The CDR3 is 14 amino acids. The trim removed 5 bases at V and 4 bases at J, leaving 8 bases unmatched. The sequence derives from a woman aged 25 to 39 with acute COVID-19. The chain uses TRBV5-5 and TRBJ2-7, with 8 positions matching TRBD1. Source material: PBMCs or T cells enriched from blood (not recorded which). CDR3: CASRTQGGSYEQYF. CDR3 coding DNA: TGTGCCAGCAGGACACAGGGGGGTTCTTACGAGCAGTACTTC.